Listed here is a single T cell receptor beta chain. This clonotype was recorded many times. It lacks a known antigen. No base qualities exist here, and no much larger clone lies one base off it. The data were produced on an Illumina HiSeq 1500. TCRdb passed the public sequencing reads through fastp at Q25 and MiXCR, retaining productive beta sequences. Records with the same CDR3 protein are collapsed into one entry carrying the most frequent genes and DNA. The sample profile shows fewer than 550,000 distinct CDR3 sequences; approximately 30% of them were found once. The top ten clones comprise roughly an eighth of the sample. The data originate from a study of T cell repertoires in cytomegalovirus infection (dated by TCRdb to the late 2010s). Context from the whole study: Donor HLA type was relevant to the analysis, as public TCR beta signatures indicated carriage of CMV infection together with the matching HLA type. What the authors observed across the whole study: The ex vivo response was dominated by HLA-C-restricted CMV-specific TCR beta clonotypes, which also provided the single most frequent clonotype in two of eight donors. Carriers of CMV infection plus the relevant HLA type were discriminated by the cumulative frequency of public TCR beta family members in the study cohort and in an independent roughly 400-donor cohort.

Measured from the cysteine to the phenylalanine, the CDR3 is 14 residues long. Of all the DNA, just the CDR3 is kept, 42 bases in frame from base 1. Deletion took 3 bases off V and 5 bases off J, with a span of 10 bases between the germline ends. Sequenced sample: PBMCs. The V and J segments used are TRBV12-3 or TRBV12-4 and TRBJ2-2; the D gene could be either TRBD1 or TRBD2, each agreeing at 5 bases. The clonotype originates from a human donor in good health (CMV status not recorded). Some clones in this sample may be carry-over from other donors' samples. The CDR3 region has the sequence CASSFGDRTGELFF. The base sequence is TGTGCCAGCAGTTTTGGGGACCGGACCGGGGAGCTGTTTTTT.